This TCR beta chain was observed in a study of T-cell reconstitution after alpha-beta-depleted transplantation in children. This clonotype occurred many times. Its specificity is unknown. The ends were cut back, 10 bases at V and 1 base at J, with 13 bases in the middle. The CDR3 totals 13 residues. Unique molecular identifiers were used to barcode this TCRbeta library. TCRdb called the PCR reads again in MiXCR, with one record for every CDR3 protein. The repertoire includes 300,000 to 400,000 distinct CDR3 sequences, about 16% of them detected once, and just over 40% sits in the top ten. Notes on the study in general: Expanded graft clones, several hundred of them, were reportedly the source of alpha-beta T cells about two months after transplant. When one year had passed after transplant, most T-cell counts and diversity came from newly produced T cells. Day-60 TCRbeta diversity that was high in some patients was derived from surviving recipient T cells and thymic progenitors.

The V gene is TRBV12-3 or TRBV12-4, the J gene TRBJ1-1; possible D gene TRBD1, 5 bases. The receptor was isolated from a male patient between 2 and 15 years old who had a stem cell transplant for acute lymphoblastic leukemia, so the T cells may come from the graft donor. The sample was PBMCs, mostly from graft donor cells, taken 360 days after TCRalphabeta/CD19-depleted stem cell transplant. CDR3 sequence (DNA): TGTGCCACGGCGGCAGGGAGGAACACTGAAGCTTTCTTT. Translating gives CATAAGRNTEAFF.